A single sample gave rise to the 29 T cell receptor beta chains below, sequenced in a study of CD8+ T cells in alopecia areata. Treatment defined: oral pan-JAK inhibitor, 5-10 mg twice daily. In each case, RNA was isolated and then reverse transcribed into cDNA as the sequencing template. The data were produced by immunoSEQ multiplex PCR, yet TCRdb's version contains in-frame clones alone and is incomplete. The table has roughly 70,000 clones, approximately 29% seen once; the top ten hold about 15%. Material: CD8+ T cells sorted from blood, obtained at week 4, from a patient treated with tofacitinib. The receptors were gathered from a human donor with alopecia areata.

V usage is TRBV4-1 and J usage is TRBJ2-3; TRBD2 agrees at 8 bases. V shed 3 bases, J shed 2 bases, and the junction held 7 bases outside the gene matches. The CDR3 has 16 residues. CDR1 and CDR2 from the germline V gene are MGHRA and YSYEKL. CDR3 amino acids: CASSHRTSPSTDTQYF. In DNA form, the CDR3 reads TGCGCCAGCAGCCACCGGACTAGCCCATCCACAGATACGCAGTATTTT.

By proportion, this clone is large (0.1 to 1%). The J gene is TRBJ2-7, the V gene TRBV5-1; D may be TRBD2 (7 bases). Germline V gene sequence: CDR1 SGHRS, CDR2 YFSETQ. The V and J ends lost 4 bases and 6 bases respectively, with 11 bases between them. CDR3 length: 12 amino acids. The CDR3 region has the DNA TGCGCCAGCAGCCCCCGGGGGGCCGAGCAGTACTTC. Amino acid sequence: CASSPRGAEQYF.

This clone was detected many times. V and J are TRBV28 and TRBJ2-5; D ambiguous. The V and J ends lost 8 bases and 2 bases respectively, with 15 bases between them. There are 14 residues in the CDR3. CDR1 and CDR2 from the germline V gene are MDHEN and SYDVKM. CDR3 sequence reads: CASGAETPQETQYF. DNA for the CDR3: TGTGCCAGCGGTGCTGAGACACCGCAAGAGACCCAGTACTTC.

This clone appeared a few times. The V and J genes are TRBV29-1 and TRBJ2-1; D ambiguous. Trimming stripped 7 bases from V and 2 bases from J, with 9 bases between. The CDR3 loop spans 12 amino acids. Germline-derived CDR1 and CDR2 are SQVTM and ANQGSEA. The DNA of the CDR3 is TGCAGCGCCGGGCCGGCCTACAATGAGCAGTTCTTC. Its translation: CSAGPAYNEQFF.

This clone was seen a handful of times. This chain uses TRBV29-1 with TRBJ2-1; 11 bases line up with TRBD2. The V gene end was trimmed by 6 bases and the J gene end by 6 bases; junction bases not matched to a gene: 7. The germline V gene has CDR1 SQVTM and CDR2 ANQGSEA. The CDR3 runs 14 residues. The CDR3 reads CSVETSGRTNEQFF. CDR3 bases: TGCAGCGTCGAAACTAGCGGGAGAACCAATGAGCAGTTCTTC.

There are many counts of this clone. V is TRBV23-1 and J is TRBJ2-2, with D possibly matching TRBD1 (6 bases). TRBV23-1 counts as an open reading frame of uncertain function. V lost 9 bases and J lost 1, with 9 bases in between. The CDR3 is 13 amino acids. The CDR3 DNA follows: TGCGCCAGGGGGGACAAGAACACCGGGGAGCTGTTTTTT. It specifies CARGDKNTGELFF.

This clone was counted many times. This chain connects TRBV28 to TRBJ1-1; D is unresolved. V lost 2 bases, J lost 2 bases, and 12 bases lay in between. The CDR3 extends over 15 amino acids. Germline V lookup: CDR1 MDHEN, CDR2 SYDVKM. The CDR3 DNA is TGTGCCAGCAGTTTAGAACGGGGAATAAACACTGAAGCTTTCTTT. This encodes CASSLERGINTEAFF.

This clone was seen a handful of times. The chain has TRBV27 and TRBJ1-5, with D maybe TRBD1 (6 bases). The V gene's germline CDR1 is MNHEY and CDR2 SMNVEV (reference sequence). The V end lost 4 bases, the J end lost 7 bases, and 11 bases lay between the germline ends. The CDR3 is made up of 13 amino acids. The CDR3: CASSSQGYQPQHF. The CDR3 bases are TGTGCCAGCAGTTCACAGGGTTACCAGCCCCAGCATTTT.

This clone was seen a handful of times. V and J are TRBV9 and TRBJ2-1, with D unclear. The germline CDR1 and CDR2 sequences are SGDLS and YYNGEE. The length of the CDR3 is 10 residues. Trimming cost V 3 bases and J 7 bases, with 2 bases left between them. In DNA, the CDR3 is TGTGCCAGCAGCGAAAATGAGCAGTTCTTC. Translation gives CASSENEQFF.

J is TRBJ2-7 and V is TRBV2, with TRBD1 matching over 8 bases. The V segment lost 4 bases and the J segment 5 bases; nucleotides outside the gene matches: 7. The CDR3 has 14 amino acids. Germline loops: CDR1 SNHLY, CDR2 FYNNEI. The CDR3 DNA reads TGTGCCAGCAGTGCCCCCGGACAGGGCCACGAGCAGTACTTC. This codes for CASSAPGQGHEQYF.

A few counts support this clone. The gene calls are TRBV2 and TRBJ2-5; 9 positions agree with TRBD2. The CDR3 consists of 16 residues. V trimming: 5 bases; J trimming: 3 bases; junction bases outside the gene matches: 10. Looked up from germline, CDR1 is SNHLY and CDR2 is FYNNEI. This chain's CDR3 is CASSPPGSGREETQYF. The CDR3, as DNA: TGTGCCAGCAGTCCTCCGGGTAGCGGGAGAGAAGAGACCCAGTACTTC.

CDR3 DNA sequence: TGCGCCAGCAAGACAGGGGGTTACACTGAAGCTTTCTTT. The encoded protein is CASKTGGYTEAFF. The rearrangement joins TRBV4-1 to TRBJ1-1; 9 bases match TRBD1. The junction had 3 bases not matched to a gene; V was cut back by 7 bases and J by 3 bases. The CDR3 is made up of 13 amino acids. Per the germline V gene, CDR1 is MGHRA and CDR2 is YSYEKL.

This clone was seen more than once but under ten times. The V and J genes are TRBV27 and TRBJ1-4; D is unclear. Trimming pared 8 bases from V and 0 bases from J, leaving 10 bases between. Germline loops: CDR1 MNHEY, CDR2 SMNVEV (reference sequence). This CDR3 spans 14 amino acids. The CDR3 spells CASGAATTNEKLFF. The CDR3 bases are TGTGCCAGCGGAGCAGCTACAACTAATGAAAAACTGTTTTTT.

There are a few counts of this clone. J is TRBJ2-3 and V is TRBV9, with 7 bases aligning to TRBD2. Germline V lookup: CDR1 SGDLS, CDR2 YYNGEE. The CDR3 length is 15 residues. Germline trimming cut 0 bases from V and 1 base from J; bases unmatched to any gene: 2. The CDR3 protein is CASSVDGRRTDTQYF. CDR3 nucleotide sequence: TGTGCCAGCAGCGTAGACGGGAGGCGCACAGATACGCAGTATTTT. Full variable domain (remainder filled in from reference TRBV9 and TRBJ2-3): DSGVTQTPKHLITATGQRVTLRCSPRSGDLSVYWYQQSLDQGLQFLIQYYNGEERAKGNILERFSAQQFPDLHSELNLSSLELGDSALYFCASSVDGRRTDTQYFGPGTRLTVL.

The J gene is TRBJ2-4, the V gene TRBV25-1, with D unclear. This CDR3 is built from 10 residues. Germline V gene data show CDR1 as MGHDK and CDR2 as SYGVNS. The V and J ends lost 5 bases and 8 bases respectively, with 4 bases between them. For the CDR3, the DNA is TGTGCCAGCAGTCTGGACATTCAGTACTTC. Protein product: CASSLDIQYF. Drawing the rest from reference TRBV25-1 and TRBJ2-4, the complete variable domain is EADIYQTPRYLVIGTGKKITLECSQTMGHDKMYWYQQDPGMELHLIHYSYGVNSTEKGDLSSESTVSRIRTEHFPLTLESARPSHTSQYLCASSLDIQYFGAGTRLSVL.

The V and J genes are TRBV29-1 and TRBJ2-7; 8 nucleotides line up with TRBD2. The junction had 6 bases not matched to a gene; V was cut back by 8 bases and J by 0 bases. This CDR3 has 13 amino acids. Germline-derived CDR1 and CDR2 are SQVTM and ANQGSEA. CDR3 coding DNA: TGCAGCATTATCAGCGGGAGCTCCTACGAGCAGTACTTC. It encodes CSIISGSSYEQYF.

This clone has only a few counts. V is TRBV29-1 and J is TRBJ2-5; no definite D call. V was shortened by 2 bases and J by 2 bases, with 9 bases between the two germline ends. The germline V gene encodes CDR1 SQVTM and CDR2 ANQGSEA. This CDR3 region has 13 residues. CDR3 nucleotide sequence: TGCAGCGTTGAAAGGTCAGATCAAGAGACCCAGTACTTC. This translates into CSVERSDQETQYF.

The rearrangement uses TRBV6-6 and TRBJ1-1; 7 nucleotides align to TRBD1. The CDR3 is 16 residues long. The V segment lost 6 bases and the J segment 0 bases; nucleotides outside the gene matches: 10. Germline CDR1 is MNHNY and CDR2 is SVGAGI (reference sequence). The CDR3 DNA reads as TGTGCCAGCAGCGCCTCTCGACAGGGATTGAACACTGAAGCTTTCTTT. It translates to CASSASRQGLNTEAFF.

The V gene is TRBV11-2, the J gene TRBJ2-1; D unresolved. Germline CDR1 SGHAT, CDR2 FQNNGV. With 5 bases removed from V and 8 bases from J, the gap between germline ends came to 7 bases. The CDR3 has 11 amino acids. This CDR3 is CASSLGHEQFF. As DNA, the CDR3 is TGTGCCAGCAGCCTCGGCCATGAGCAGTTCTTC.

This clone was observed a handful of times. The chain carries TRBV4-1 and TRBJ2-1; 12 nucleotides line up with TRBD2. CDR1 MGHRA and CDR2 YSYEKL come from the germline V gene. The CDR3 is 17 amino acids. V shed 3 bases, J shed 3 bases, and the junction held 6 bases outside the gene matches. CDR3 in DNA: TGCGCCAGCAGCCACGGACTAGCGGGGCGAAACTACAATGAGCAGTTCTTC. Encoded protein: CASSHGLAGRNYNEQFF.

The V gene is TRBV27, the J gene TRBJ1-1; no firm D call. Germline V gene sequence: CDR1 MNHEY, CDR2 SMNVEV (reference sequence). CDR3 length equals 14 residues. The V end was cut by 0 bases, the J end by 1 base, with 6 bases between. The chain's CDR3 is CASSLSRGNTEAFF. Here the CDR3 DNA reads TGTGCCAGCAGTTTATCACGGGGGAACACTGAAGCTTTCTTT.

This clone has more than one count but fewer than ten. The genes are TRBV29-1 and TRBJ1-1; unclear D gene. V gave up 8 bases and J gave up 4 bases, with 11 bases separating them. This CDR3 is 11 amino acids long. The germline V gene has CDR1 SQVTM and CDR2 ANQGSEA. The CDR3: CSWAGSTEAFF. For the CDR3, the DNA is TGCAGCTGGGCGGGGAGCACTGAAGCTTTCTTT.

This chain links TRBV7-7 with TRBJ2-5, with 11 bases identical to TRBD2. Germline V gene sequence: CDR1 SSHAT, CDR2 FNYEAQ (reference sequence). The CDR3 contains 15 residues. V lost 5 bases to trimming and J lost 5 bases; unmatched junction nucleotides: 7. CDR3 residues: CASSPRLAGRETQYF. CDR3 DNA: TGTGCCAGCAGCCCCCGACTAGCGGGACGGGAGACCCAGTACTTC. The entire variable domain, with the rest obtained from reference TRBV7-7 and TRBJ2-5, is as follows: GAGVSQSPRYKVTKRGQDVTLRCDPISSHATLYWYQQALGQGPEFLTYFNYEAQPDKSGLPSDRFSAERPEGSISTLTIQRTEQRDSAMYRCASSPRLAGRETQYFGPGTRLLVL.

The chain uses TRBV7-9 and TRBJ2-3, with D possibly matching TRBD2 (6 bases). V shed 5 bases and J shed 4 bases, with 25 bases lying between them. CDR1 is SEHNR, CDR2 FQNEAQ, per germline (reference sequence). The CDR3 has 18 amino acids. This chain's CDR3 is CASSSPRSGRVGADTQYF. The CDR3, as DNA: TGTGCCAGCAGCAGCCCTCGGTCCGGGAGAGTCGGTGCAGATACGCAGTATTTT.

This clone has ten or more counts. The J gene is TRBJ2-2, the V gene TRBV4-2; 10 nucleotides match TRBD2. CDR1 LGHNA and CDR2 YNFKEQ come from the germline V gene. Trimming cost V 6 bases and J 3 bases; bases outside gene matches: 4. This CDR3 has 15 residues. The CDR3 coding sequence is TGTGCCAGCAGACTAGGGACTAGCGACACCGGGGAGCTGTTTTTT. As protein: CASRLGTSDTGELFF.

This clone was observed a few times. The chain recombines TRBV27 with TRBJ1-5; a weak D match, TRBD1 (5 bases). Trimming took 5 bases from V and 1 from J, leaving 15 bases between them. This CDR3 has 16 residues. Per germline, CDR1 MNHEY and CDR2 SMNVEV (reference sequence). The CDR3 here is CASSDHRGGSNQPQHF. CDR3 DNA sequence: TGTGCCAGCAGTGATCACCGGGGGGGAAGCAATCAGCCCCAGCATTTT.

This rearrangement joins TRBV2 to TRBJ2-4, with a weak D call TRBD1 (6 bases). Germline CDR1 reads SNHLY; CDR2 reads FYNNEI. V was cut by 4 bases and J by 8 bases, with 12 bases left in between. The CDR3 loop spans 13 amino acids. DNA of the CDR3: TGTGCCAGCAGTGGGTACAGGGCGGACATTCAGTACTTC. Translating it yields CASSGYRADIQYF.

This clone was found a few times. This chain connects TRBV30 to TRBJ2-2; no clear D. Germline V gene data show CDR1 as GTSNPN and CDR2 as SVGIG (reference sequence). V lost 1 base, J lost 3 bases, and 15 bases lay in between. This CDR3 spans 16 amino acids. The CDR3 coding sequence is TGTGCCTGGAGTGAGCCCCTTCATGGTTACACCGGGGAGCTGTTTTTT. Its protein product is CAWSEPLHGYTGELFF.

In this sample, this clone turned up once. V usage is TRBV29-1 and J usage is TRBJ2-5; 7 bases fit TRBD1. The J call may be faulty, since TRBJ2-7 better matches the DNA end. The CDR3 is made up of 14 amino acids. CDR1 is SQVTM and CDR2 is ANQGSEA in the germline V gene. The CDR3 loop is CSVVPRQGHYEQYF. CDR3 DNA: TGCAGCGTTGTCCCTAGACAGGGCCACTACGAGCAGTACTTC.